This T cell receptor beta chain was recorded in a study of blood T cell repertoires in COVID-19. TCRdb's copy holds only in-frame clones and misses some; the assay was immunoSEQ multiplex PCR. Among 150,000 to 200,000 clones, around 79% were seen once, and the ten largest hold 15% to 20%. Germline V lookup: CDR1 LNHNV, CDR2 YYDKDF (reference sequence). V lost 1 base and J 5 bases, leaving 6 bases between the germline ends. This CDR3 has 13 residues. Sequencing input: peripheral blood. The chain employs TRBV15 and TRBJ1-5; D is undetermined. The TCR sequence derives from a man in his sixties with active or convalescent COVID-19. The CDR3 nucleotides are TGTGCCACCAGCAGAGTTTTCGATCAGCCCCAGCATTTT. This gives the protein CATSRVFDQPQHF.